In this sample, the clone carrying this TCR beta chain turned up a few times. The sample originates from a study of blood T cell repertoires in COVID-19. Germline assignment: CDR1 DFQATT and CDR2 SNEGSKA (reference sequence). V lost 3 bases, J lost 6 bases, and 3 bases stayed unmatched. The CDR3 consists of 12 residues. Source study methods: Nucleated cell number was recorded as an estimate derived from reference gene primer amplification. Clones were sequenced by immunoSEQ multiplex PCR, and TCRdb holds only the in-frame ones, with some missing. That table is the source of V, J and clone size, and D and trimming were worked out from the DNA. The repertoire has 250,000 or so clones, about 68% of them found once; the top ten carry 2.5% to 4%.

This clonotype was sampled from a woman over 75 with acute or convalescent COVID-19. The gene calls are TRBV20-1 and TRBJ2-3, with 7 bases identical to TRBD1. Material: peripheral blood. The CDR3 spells CSASGRGDTQYF. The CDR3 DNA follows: TGCAGTGCTAGTGGCAGGGGGGATACGCAGTATTTT.